Below, 26 T cell receptor beta chains from the same sample are listed, as sequenced in a study of shared clonotypes between healthy human individuals. The assay was immunoSEQ multiplex PCR, and TCRdb's table has in-frame clones only and misses some. This table holds 1.4 million or so clones, 98% found once. The sequenced material came from naive CD4+ T cells sorted from blood. Subset described: CD45RA+ positively selected. These receptor sequences come from a man in his thirties or forties in good health.

The rearrangement joins TRBV5-4 to TRBJ1-1; D gene unclear. CDR3 length: 12 amino acids. V was pared by 2 bases and J by 5 bases, with 7 bases between. The V gene's germline CDR1 is SGHNT and CDR2 YYREEE (reference sequence). The CDR3 nucleotides read TGTGCCAGCAGCTTTGTTGGAACTGAAGCTTTCTTT. Translating gives CASSFVGTEAFF.

The rearrangement links TRBV7-9 to TRBJ1-1; D is ambiguous. Trimming took 3 bases from V and 1 from J, leaving 9 bases between them. There are 14 residues in the CDR3. Per the germline V gene, CDR1 is SEHNR and CDR2 is FQNEAQ (reference sequence). The CDR3 DNA follows: TGTGCCAGCAGCTTCGTCAGCGGGAACACTGAAGCTTTCTTT. Encoded protein: CASSFVSGNTEAFF.

The chain links TRBV23-1 to TRBJ2-5, with D possibly being TRBD1 or TRBD2 (5 bases each). TRBV23-1 is an ORF, and what it does is uncertain. V lost 9 bases to trimming and J lost 7 bases, with 18 bases between them. This CDR3 comprises 13 residues. In DNA form, the CDR3 reads TGCGCCAGGACCGGGACGCCAAGAGGGACCCAGTACTTC. This encodes CARTGTPRGTQYF.

The rearrangement links TRBV19 to TRBJ2-7; D remains unclear. Trimming cost V 1 base and J 4 bases, with 8 bases left between them. This CDR3 has 13 amino acids. Germline V lookup: CDR1 LNHDA, CDR2 SQIVND (reference sequence). The CDR3 region is CASSIGQEYEQYF. For the CDR3, the DNA is TGTGCCAGTAGTATAGGTCAAGAGTACGAGCAGTACTTC.

V and J are TRBV7-6 and TRBJ2-7; TRBD1 matches at 7 bases. Trimming removed 4 bases from V and 2 bases from J; junction bases left unmatched: 8. The CDR3 has 15 amino acids. Germline V gene data show CDR1 as SGHVS and CDR2 as FNYEAQ. The CDR3 loop is CASSSEQGFTYEQYF. CDR3 sequence (DNA): TGTGCCAGCAGCTCGGAACAGGGGTTCACCTACGAGCAGTACTTC.

The chain combines TRBV4-2 with TRBJ1-2, with D possibly being TRBD1 (5 bases). Germline values: CDR1 LGHNA, CDR2 YNFKEQ. The CDR3 runs to 18 residues. V was clipped by 3 bases and J by 8 bases, with 28 bases between them. CDR3 in amino acids: CASSHRVGGEGLISGYTF. CDR3 bases: TGTGCCAGCAGCCATAGGGTGGGGGGAGAAGGGTTAATCTCAGGCTACACCTTC.

The rearrangement uses TRBV4-1 and TRBJ2-3, with D uncertain. This CDR3 comprises 12 residues. Trimming shortened V by 7 bases and J by 0 bases, and 5 bases separated the two germline ends. In germline, CDR1 is MGHRA, CDR2 YSYEKL. The CDR3 sequence: CASTGSTDTQYF. The CDR3 DNA follows: TGCGCCAGCACCGGCAGCACAGATACGCAGTATTTT.

The chain carries TRBV29-1 and TRBJ2-7; D is unresolved. The V end lost 4 bases, the J end lost 3 bases, and 10 bases lay between the germline ends. Germline CDR1 is SQVTM and CDR2 is ANQGSEA. CDR3 length: 12 amino acids. CDR3 in DNA: TGCAGCGTTGTAGAAGGGATCTACGAGCAGTACTTC. Translating gives CSVVEGIYEQYF.

The chain employs TRBV5-1 and TRBJ2-1; D is perhaps TRBD1 (6 bases). The germline V and J ends were trimmed by 0 bases and 8 bases, with 12 bases remaining between them. This CDR3 contains 14 residues. Germline V gene data show CDR1 as SGHRS and CDR2 as YFSETQ. The CDR3 nucleotides are TGCGCCAGCAGCTTGGGGACAGAGGGGGATGAGCAGTTCTTC. Its translation is CASSLGTEGDEQFF. The whole variable domain, filled in from reference TRBV5-1 and TRBJ2-1, reads KAGVTQTPRYLIKTRGQQVTLSCSPISGHRSVSWYQQTPGQGLQFLFEYFSETQRNKGNFPGRFSGRQFSNSRSEMNVSTLELGDSALYLCASSLGTEGDEQFFGPGTRLTVL.

J is TRBJ2-2 and V is TRBV4-1; TRBD1 might be the D (6 bases). Per the germline V gene, CDR1 is MGHRA and CDR2 is YSYEKL. V was trimmed by 3 bases and J by 1 base, leaving 6 bases between them. This CDR3 comprises 14 residues. The CDR3 DNA follows: TGCGCCAGCAGCCACAGGGGGAACACCGGGGAGCTGTTTTTT. Residues: CASSHRGNTGELFF.

In its sample, this clone was seen once. This chain connects TRBV5-5 to TRBJ2-7, with 8 bases lining up with TRBD1. Germline V CDR1 and CDR2: SGHKS, YYEKEE (reference sequence). J gave up 3 bases and V 2 bases, and 4 bases lay outside the gene matches. CDR3 length: 14 residues. The CDR3: CASSFLDRVYEQYF. The CDR3 nucleotides are TGTGCCAGCAGCTTCCTGGACAGGGTCTACGAGCAGTACTTC.

The CDR3 loop reads CASSLAVRARGSGSEQYF. CDR3 coding DNA: TGTGCCAGCAGCTTGGCCGTAAGGGCGCGGGGGAGCGGGAGCGAGCAGTACTTC. The rearrangement links TRBV5-8 to TRBJ2-7, with 8 bases that match TRBD2. Germline CDR1 and CDR2: SGHTS and YDEGEE. The CDR3 runs to 18 residues. V lost 0 bases to trimming and J lost 6 bases; unmatched junction nucleotides: 17.

This chain links TRBV5-4 with TRBJ1-2, with D maybe TRBD1 (6 bases). The CDR3 extends over 12 amino acids. The germline gives CDR1 SGHNT, CDR2 YYREEE (reference sequence). Trimming removed 5 bases at V and 5 bases at J, with 10 bases between. The CDR3 bases are TGTGCCAGCAGTACAGGGAAGTATGGCTACACCTTC. Translation: CASSTGKYGYTF. The full variable domain, in which reference TRBV5-4 and TRBJ1-2 provide the parts outside the CDR3, is ETGVTQSPTHLIKTRGQQVTLRCSSQSGHNTVSWYQQALGQGPQFIFQYYREEENGRGNFPPRFSGLQFPNYSSELNVNALELDDSALYLCASSTGKYGYTFGSGTRLTVV.

The V call is TRBV15, the J call TRBJ1-1, with TRBD1 identical over 7 bases. The CDR3 runs 12 residues. Germline loops: CDR1 LNHNV, CDR2 YYDKDF (reference sequence). Germline trimming cut 2 bases from V and 8 bases from J; bases unmatched to any gene: 2. The CDR3 region is CATSRYRGEAFF. In nucleotides, the CDR3 is TGTGCCACCAGCAGATACAGGGGCGAAGCTTTCTTT.

V gene TRBV4-2 combines with J gene TRBJ2-2; D is uncertain. The CDR3 runs 16 residues. Germline V lookup: CDR1 LGHNA, CDR2 YNFKEQ. The V end was cut by 0 bases, the J end by 1 base, with 9 bases between. The CDR3 coding sequence is TGTGCCAGCAGCCAAGACCGCCAGAGGAACACCGGGGAGCTGTTTTTT. Protein product: CASSQDRQRNTGELFF.

The V gene is TRBV11-2, the J gene TRBJ2-2; tentative D call: TRBD1 (6 bases). The germline V and J ends were trimmed by 1 base and 1 base, with 13 bases remaining between them. Germline CDR1 SGHAT, CDR2 FQNNGV. CDR3 size: 17 residues. The CDR3 spells CASSLGGHSVNTGELFF. The CDR3 region has the DNA TGTGCCAGCAGCTTAGGGGGACACAGCGTGAACACCGGGGAGCTGTTTTTT.

This clone was counted a single time. CDR3 DNA: TGTGCCAGCAGCGCCTACAGAGGATGGGCCAACGAGCAGTACTTC. Translated: CASSAYRGWANEQYF. The chain employs TRBV5-5 and TRBJ2-7; D unresolved. Germline CDR1 is SGHKS and CDR2 is YYEKEE (reference sequence). This CDR3 is built from 15 residues. V dropped 4 bases and J dropped 5 bases, with 19 bases sitting between them.

V and J are TRBV5-1 and TRBJ2-1; 9 positions agree with TRBD2. The V segment lost 5 bases and the J segment 3 bases; nucleotides outside the gene matches: 6. The CDR3 has 15 amino acids. Germline V gives CDR1 SGHRS, CDR2 YFSETQ. CDR3 in amino acids: CASSVAGGYYNEQFF. The CDR3 region has the DNA TGCGCCAGCAGTGTCGCGGGAGGGTACTACAATGAGCAGTTCTTC.

This chain connects TRBV7-2 to TRBJ2-6; D unresolved. V gave up 5 bases and J gave up 2 bases, with 7 bases separating them. Germline lookup yields CDR1 SGHTA and CDR2 FQGNSA. CDR3 length equals 14 residues. This CDR3 is CASSPSAGANVLTF. The CDR3 nucleotides are TGTGCCAGCAGCCCAAGCGCTGGGGCCAACGTCCTGACTTTC.

The chain links TRBV19 to TRBJ2-7, with D uncertain. V lost 3 bases and J 2 bases, leaving 14 bases between the germline ends. CDR3 length: 15 amino acids. CDR1 and CDR2 (germline): LNHDA, SQIVND (reference sequence). The DNA for the CDR3 is TGTGCCAGTAGTATCCGAGGACCGAGAACCTACGAGCAGTACTTC. Residues: CASSIRGPRTYEQYF.

V and J are TRBV5-1 and TRBJ1-4; 9 nucleotides agree with TRBD1. This CDR3 comprises 16 residues. Germline-derived CDR1 and CDR2 are SGHRS and YFSETQ. Unmatched junction bases numbered 8, after V lost 0 bases and J lost 8 bases. The CDR3 is CASSLEADRGPEKLFF. The DNA for the CDR3 is TGCGCCAGCAGCTTGGAAGCGGACAGGGGTCCCGAAAAACTGTTTTTT.

The rearrangement uses TRBV18 and TRBJ1-3; tentative D call: TRBD1 (5 bases). CDR3 length equals 15 residues. Germline values: CDR1 KGHSH, CDR2 LQKENI. The V end was cut by 4 bases, the J end by 2 bases, with 12 bases between. CDR3 in amino acids: CASSREGTAGNTIYF. The CDR3 nucleotides are TGTGCCAGCTCACGAGAGGGGACGGCTGGAAACACCATATATTTT.

The genes are TRBV27 and TRBJ1-1; D remains unclear. Trimming took off 2 bases at V and 1 base at J, with 11 bases between the two ends. This CDR3 comprises 15 residues. Germline loops: CDR1 MNHEY, CDR2 SMNVEV (reference sequence). CDR3 loop: CASSLRREKNTEAFF. Written as DNA, the CDR3 is TGTGCCAGCAGTTTACGGCGGGAAAAGAACACTGAAGCTTTCTTT.

The CDR3 sequence: CASSPRDRATDTQYF. The CDR3, as DNA: TGCGCCAGCAGCCCGCGGGACAGGGCCACAGATACGCAGTATTTT. The chain employs TRBV5-1 and TRBJ2-3; 9 bases align to TRBD1. Germline values: CDR1 SGHRS, CDR2 YFSETQ. The length of the CDR3 is 15 residues. With 4 bases clipped from V and 2 bases from J, the junction kept 5 bases outside the gene matches.

The chain's CDR3 is CASSFPSGRAYNEQFF. The CDR3 DNA reads as TGTGCCAGCAGCTTCCCTAGCGGGAGGGCCTACAATGAGCAGTTCTTC. The chain links TRBV7-9 to TRBJ2-1; the match to TRBD2 covers 12 bases. Looked up from germline, CDR1 is SEHNR and CDR2 is FQNEAQ (reference sequence). The length of the CDR3 is 16 residues. Trimming took 3 bases from V and 2 from J; bases not matched to a gene: 2. Variable domain in full (rest from reference TRBV7-9 and TRBJ2-1): DTGVSQNPRHKITKRGQNVTFRCDPISEHNRLYWYRQTLGQGPEFLTYFQNEAQLEKSRLLSDRFSAERPKGSFSTLEIQRTEQGDSAMYLCASSFPSGRAYNEQFFGPGTRLTVL.

V gene TRBV19 combines with J gene TRBJ1-2, with 7 nucleotides matching TRBD1. V gave up 6 bases and J gave up 3 bases; unmatched junction bases: 7. The germline gives CDR1 LNHDA, CDR2 SQIVND (reference sequence). This CDR3 spans 14 amino acids. The CDR3 nucleotides are TGTGCCAGTAGGGTGGACAGGACGCACTATGGCTACACCTTC. Its protein is CASRVDRTHYGYTF.